The sample holds one count of the clone carrying this TCR beta chain. Its target is not known. This entry belongs to a study of pediatric ulcerative colitis. Notes on the study in general: All ulcerative colitis patients, but no controls, carried two rectal clonotypes. Blood-rectal clonal overlap within each person was significantly higher in ulcerative colitis patients than controls. Repertoires came from total lymphocyte DNA, not specific subsets.

Generated by immunoSEQ multiplex PCR, the TCRdb table keeps only in-frame clones and is missing some. The table has around 68,000 clones, around 80% seen once. The CDR3 runs 14 residues. With 3 bases removed from V and 7 bases from J, the gap between germline ends came to 15 bases. Germline CDR1 is MNHEY and CDR2 is SMNVEV (reference sequence). Colonoscopy and blood draw happened at the same time. Sequenced material: blood. This clonotype was sampled from a boy between 10 and 17 years old with moderate ulcerative colitis. V and J are TRBV27 and TRBJ1-2; no clear D gene. The CDR3: CASSLTGSPRGYTF. The DNA of the CDR3 is TGTGCCAGCAGTTTGACGGGGTCCCCCCGTGGCTACACCTTC.